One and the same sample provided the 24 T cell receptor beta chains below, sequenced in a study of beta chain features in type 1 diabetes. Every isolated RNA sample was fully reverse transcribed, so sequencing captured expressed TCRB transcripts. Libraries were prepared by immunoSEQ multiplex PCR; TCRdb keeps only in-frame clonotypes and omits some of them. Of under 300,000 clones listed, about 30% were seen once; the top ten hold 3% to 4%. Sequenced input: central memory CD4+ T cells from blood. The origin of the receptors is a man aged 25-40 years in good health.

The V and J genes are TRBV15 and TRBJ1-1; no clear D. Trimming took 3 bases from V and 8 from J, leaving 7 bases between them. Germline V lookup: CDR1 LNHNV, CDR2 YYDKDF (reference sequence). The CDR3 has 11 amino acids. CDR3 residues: CATSREAEAFF. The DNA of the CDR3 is TGTGCCACCAGCAGGGAAGCGGAAGCTTTCTTT.

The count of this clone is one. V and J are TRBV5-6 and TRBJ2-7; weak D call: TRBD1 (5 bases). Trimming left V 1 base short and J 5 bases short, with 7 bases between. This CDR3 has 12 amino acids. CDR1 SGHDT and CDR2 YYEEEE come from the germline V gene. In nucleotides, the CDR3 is TGTGCCAGCAGCTTGAGGGGTCACGAGCAGTACTTC. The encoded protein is CASSLRGHEQYF. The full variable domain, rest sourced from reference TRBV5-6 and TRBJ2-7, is DAGVTQSPTHLIKTRGQQVTLRCSPKSGHDTVSWYQQALGQGPQFIFQYYEEEERQRGNFPDRFSGHQFPNYSSELNVNALLLGDSALYLCASSLRGHEQYFGPGTRLTVT.

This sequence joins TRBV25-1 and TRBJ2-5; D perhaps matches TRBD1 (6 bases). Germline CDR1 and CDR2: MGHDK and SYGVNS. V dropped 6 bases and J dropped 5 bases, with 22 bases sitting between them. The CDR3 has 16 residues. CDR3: CASSQSGTRRRETQYF. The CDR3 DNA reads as TGTGCCAGCAGCCAGTCCGGGACACGGCGGCGGGAGACCCAGTACTTC.

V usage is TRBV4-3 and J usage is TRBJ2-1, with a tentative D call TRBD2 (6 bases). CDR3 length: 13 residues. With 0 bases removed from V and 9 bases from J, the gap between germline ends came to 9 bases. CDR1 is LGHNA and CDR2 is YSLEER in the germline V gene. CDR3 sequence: CASSQDTAGEQFF. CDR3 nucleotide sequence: TGCGCCAGCAGCCAAGACACAGCGGGTGAGCAGTTCTTC.

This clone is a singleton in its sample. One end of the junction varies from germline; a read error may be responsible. The CDR3 DNA sequence: TGTGCCATCAGTGAGCGACAGGGTGGGTTTGGCTACACCTTC. Protein product: CAISERQGGFGYTF. The chain couples TRBV6-5 to TRBJ1-2, with 7 bases matching TRBD1. The CDR3 is 14 amino acids. Germline loops: CDR1 MNHEY, CDR2 SVGAGI.

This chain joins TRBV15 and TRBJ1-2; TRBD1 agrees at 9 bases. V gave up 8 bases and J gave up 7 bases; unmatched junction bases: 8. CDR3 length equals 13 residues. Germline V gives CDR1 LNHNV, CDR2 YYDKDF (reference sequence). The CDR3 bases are TGTGCCACCGGAGAGGGACAGGGAACTGGCTACACCTTC. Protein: CATGEGQGTGYTF.

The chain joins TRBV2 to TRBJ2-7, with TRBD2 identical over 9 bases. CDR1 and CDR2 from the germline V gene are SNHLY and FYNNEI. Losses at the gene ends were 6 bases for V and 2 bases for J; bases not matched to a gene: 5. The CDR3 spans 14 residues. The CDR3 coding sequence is TGTGCCAGCAGCTCCGGGACTAGCACCTACGAGCAGTACTTC. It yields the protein CASSSGTSTYEQYF.

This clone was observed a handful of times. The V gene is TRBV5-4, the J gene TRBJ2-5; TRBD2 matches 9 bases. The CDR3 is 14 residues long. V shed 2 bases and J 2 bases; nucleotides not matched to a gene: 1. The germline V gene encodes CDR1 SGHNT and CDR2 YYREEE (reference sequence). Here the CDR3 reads CASSFSGRQETQYF. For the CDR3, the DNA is TGTGCCAGCAGCTTTAGCGGGAGACAAGAGACCCAGTACTTC. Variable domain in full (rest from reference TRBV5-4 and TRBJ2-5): ETGVTQSPTHLIKTRGQQVTLRCSSQSGHNTVSWYQQALGQGPQFIFQYYREEENGRGNFPPRFSGLQFPNYSSELNVNALELDDSALYLCASSFSGRQETQYFGPGTRLLVL.

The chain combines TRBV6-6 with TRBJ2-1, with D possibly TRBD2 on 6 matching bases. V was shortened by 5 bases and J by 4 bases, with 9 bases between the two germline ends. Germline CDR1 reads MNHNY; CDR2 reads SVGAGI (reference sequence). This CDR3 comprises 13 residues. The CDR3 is CASSTLAYNEQFF. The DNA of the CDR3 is TGTGCCAGCAGTACACTAGCTTACAATGAGCAGTTCTTC.

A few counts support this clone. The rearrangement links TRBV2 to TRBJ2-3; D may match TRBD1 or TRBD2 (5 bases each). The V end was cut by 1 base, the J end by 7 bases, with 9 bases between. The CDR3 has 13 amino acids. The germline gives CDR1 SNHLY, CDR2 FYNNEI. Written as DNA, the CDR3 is TGTGCCAGCAGTGAAGGAGGGGTGAATACGCAGTATTTT. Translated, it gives CASSEGGVNTQYF.

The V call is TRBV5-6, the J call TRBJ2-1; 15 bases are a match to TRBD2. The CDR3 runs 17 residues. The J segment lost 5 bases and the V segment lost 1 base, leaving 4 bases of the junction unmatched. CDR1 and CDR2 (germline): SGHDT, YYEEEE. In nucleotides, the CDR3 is TGTGCCAGCAGCTTGAGGACTAGCGGGAGGGCTGACAATGAGCAGTTCTTC. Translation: CASSLRTSGRADNEQFF.

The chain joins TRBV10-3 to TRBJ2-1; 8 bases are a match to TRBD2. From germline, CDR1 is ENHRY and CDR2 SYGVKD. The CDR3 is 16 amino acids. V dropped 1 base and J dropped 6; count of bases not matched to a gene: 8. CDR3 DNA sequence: TGTGCCATCAGTGAGTTCCCTAGCGGGTTGGGCAATGAGCAGTTCTTC. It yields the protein CAISEFPSGLGNEQFF.

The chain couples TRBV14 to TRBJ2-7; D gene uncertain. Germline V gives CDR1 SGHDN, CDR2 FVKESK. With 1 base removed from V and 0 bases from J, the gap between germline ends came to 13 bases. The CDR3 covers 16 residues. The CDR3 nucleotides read TGTGCCAGCAGCCAAGGCTTTTTGGGCCTCTCCTACGAGCAGTACTTC. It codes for CASSQGFLGLSYEQYF. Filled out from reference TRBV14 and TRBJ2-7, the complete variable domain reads EAGVTQFPSHSVIEKGQTVTLRCDPISGHDNLYWYRRVMGKEIKFLLHFVKESKQDESGMPNNRFLAERTGGTYSTLKVQPAELEDSGVYFCASSQGFLGLSYEQYFGPGTRLTVT.

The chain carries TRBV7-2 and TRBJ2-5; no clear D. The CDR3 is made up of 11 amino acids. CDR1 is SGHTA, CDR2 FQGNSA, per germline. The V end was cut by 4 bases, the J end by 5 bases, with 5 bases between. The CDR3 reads CASSSYETQYF. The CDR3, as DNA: TGTGCCAGCAGCTCCTATGAGACCCAGTACTTC.

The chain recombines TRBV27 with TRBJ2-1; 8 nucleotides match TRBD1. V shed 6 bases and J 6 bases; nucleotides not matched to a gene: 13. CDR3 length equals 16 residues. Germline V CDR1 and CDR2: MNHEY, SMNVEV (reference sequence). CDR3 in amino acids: CASSSPLATGVNEQFF. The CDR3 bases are TGTGCCAGCAGCTCTCCTCTTGCGACAGGGGTCAATGAGCAGTTCTTC.

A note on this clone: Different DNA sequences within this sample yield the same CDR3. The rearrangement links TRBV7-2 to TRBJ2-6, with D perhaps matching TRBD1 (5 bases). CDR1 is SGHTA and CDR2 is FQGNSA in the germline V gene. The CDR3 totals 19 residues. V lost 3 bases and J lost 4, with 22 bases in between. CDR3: CASSFRIGRASGGANVLTF. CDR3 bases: TGTGCCAGCAGCTTTCGTATCGGCAGGGCCTCAGGGGGGGCCAACGTCCTGACTTTC.

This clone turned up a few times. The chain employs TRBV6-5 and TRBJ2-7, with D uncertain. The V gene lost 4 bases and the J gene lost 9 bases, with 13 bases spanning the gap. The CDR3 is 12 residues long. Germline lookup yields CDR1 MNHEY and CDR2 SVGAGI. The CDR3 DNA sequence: TGTGCCAGCAGTTCCCTTAGTGGGTGGCAGTACTTC. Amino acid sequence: CASSSLSGWQYF.

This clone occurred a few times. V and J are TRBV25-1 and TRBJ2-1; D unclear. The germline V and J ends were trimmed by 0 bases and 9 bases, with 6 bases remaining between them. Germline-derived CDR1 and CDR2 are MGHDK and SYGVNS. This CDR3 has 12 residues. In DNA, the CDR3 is TGTGCCAGCAGTGAATATCGAGGTGAGCAGTTCTTC. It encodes CASSEYRGEQFF. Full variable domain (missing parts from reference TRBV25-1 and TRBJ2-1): EADIYQTPRYLVIGTGKKITLECSQTMGHDKMYWYQQDPGMELHLIHYSYGVNSTEKGDLSSESTVSRIRTEHFPLTLESARPSHTSQYLCASSEYRGEQFFGPGTRLTVL.

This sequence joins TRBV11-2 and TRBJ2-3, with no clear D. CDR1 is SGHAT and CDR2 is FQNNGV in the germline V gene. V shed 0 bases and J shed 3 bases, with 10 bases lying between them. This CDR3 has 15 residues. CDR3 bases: TGTGCCAGCAGCTTAGATATCGCAGCTACAGATACGCAGTATTTT. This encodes CASSLDIAATDTQYF.

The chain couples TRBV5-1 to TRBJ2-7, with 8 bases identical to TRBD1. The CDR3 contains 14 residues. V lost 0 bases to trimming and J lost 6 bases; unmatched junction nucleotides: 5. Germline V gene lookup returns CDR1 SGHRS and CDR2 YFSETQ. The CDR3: CASSLGTGFGEQYF. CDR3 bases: TGCGCCAGCAGCTTGGGGACAGGGTTTGGCGAGCAGTACTTC.

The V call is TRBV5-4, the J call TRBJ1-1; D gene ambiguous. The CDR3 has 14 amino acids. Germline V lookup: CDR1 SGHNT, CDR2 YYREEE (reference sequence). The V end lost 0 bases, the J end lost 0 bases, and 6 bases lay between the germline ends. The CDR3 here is CASSLAGMNTEAFF. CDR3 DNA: TGTGCCAGCAGCTTGGCCGGAATGAACACTGAAGCTTTCTTT.

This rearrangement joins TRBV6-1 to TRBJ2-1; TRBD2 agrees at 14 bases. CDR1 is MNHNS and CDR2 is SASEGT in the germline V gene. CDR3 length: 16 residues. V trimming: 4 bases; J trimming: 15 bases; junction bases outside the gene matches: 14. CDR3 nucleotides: TGTGCCAGCAGTGTAAGGGAAGGACTAGCGGGGGGCGTTGGGTTCTTC. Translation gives CASSVREGLAGGVGFF.

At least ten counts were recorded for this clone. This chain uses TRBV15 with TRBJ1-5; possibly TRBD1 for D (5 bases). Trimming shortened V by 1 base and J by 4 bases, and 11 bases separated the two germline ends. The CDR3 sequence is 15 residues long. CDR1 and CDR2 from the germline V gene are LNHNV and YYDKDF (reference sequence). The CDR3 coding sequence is TGTGCCACCAGCAGAGGGGAGACAGCTAATCAGCCCCAGCATTTT. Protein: CATSRGETANQPQHF.

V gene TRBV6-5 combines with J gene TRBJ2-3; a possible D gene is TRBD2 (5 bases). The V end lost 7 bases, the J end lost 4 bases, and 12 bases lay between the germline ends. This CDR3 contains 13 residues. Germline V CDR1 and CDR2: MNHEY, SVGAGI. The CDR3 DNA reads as TGTGCCAGCACCCTCAAGGGAGCAGATACGCAGTATTTT. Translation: CASTLKGADTQYF.